This T cell receptor (beta chain) emerged from a study of low-dose radiotherapy and immunotherapy resistance in tumors. Overall study: Every two weeks patients got nivolumab 240 mg flat dose, plus ipilimumab 1 mg/kg every six weeks, intravenously. Patients were on oral aspirin 300 mg taken daily for four cycles from cycle 1 day 1.

Sample time point: before trial treatment. The therapy administered to donors comprised nivolumab, ipilimumab, aspirin, low-dose cyclophosphamide and low-dose radiotherapy. Germline V gene lookup returns CDR1 MNHEY and CDR2 SVGAGI. V lost 2 bases to trimming and J lost 2 bases; unmatched junction nucleotides: 6. The CDR3 contains 15 residues. Primers used for first-strand cDNA, a TRAV- and TRBV-specific set, covered both alpha and beta chains. The authors ran about 21 PCR cycles to amplify TCRs with a constant-region primer and V-primer adapter. TCRdb re-derived calls from the reads in MiXCR, one entry per CDR3 protein. The sample has 64,000 or so distinct CDR3 sequences; approximately 26% are singletons.

This material consisted of PBMCs, taken before treatment. This TCR was recovered from a male donor with rectosigmoid adenocarcinoma. The genes are TRBV6-5 and TRBJ2-7, with 7 bases lining up with TRBD1. The CDR3 loop is CASSYPGQAPYEQYF. The CDR3 bases are TGTGCCAGCAGTTACCCAGGACAGGCCCCCTACGAGCAGTACTTC.